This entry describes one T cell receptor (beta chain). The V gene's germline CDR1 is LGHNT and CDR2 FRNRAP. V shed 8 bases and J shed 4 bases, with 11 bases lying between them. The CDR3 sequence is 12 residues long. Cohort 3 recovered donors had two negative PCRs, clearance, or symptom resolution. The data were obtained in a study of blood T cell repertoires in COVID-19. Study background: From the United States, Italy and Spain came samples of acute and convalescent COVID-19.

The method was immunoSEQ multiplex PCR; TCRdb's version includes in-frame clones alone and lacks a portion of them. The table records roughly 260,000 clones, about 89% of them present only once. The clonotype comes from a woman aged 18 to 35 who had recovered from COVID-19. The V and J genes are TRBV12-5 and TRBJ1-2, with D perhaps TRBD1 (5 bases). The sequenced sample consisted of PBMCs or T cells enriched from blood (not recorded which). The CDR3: CASMGGFYGYTF. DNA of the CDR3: TGTGCTAGTATGGGGGGATTCTATGGCTACACCTTC.